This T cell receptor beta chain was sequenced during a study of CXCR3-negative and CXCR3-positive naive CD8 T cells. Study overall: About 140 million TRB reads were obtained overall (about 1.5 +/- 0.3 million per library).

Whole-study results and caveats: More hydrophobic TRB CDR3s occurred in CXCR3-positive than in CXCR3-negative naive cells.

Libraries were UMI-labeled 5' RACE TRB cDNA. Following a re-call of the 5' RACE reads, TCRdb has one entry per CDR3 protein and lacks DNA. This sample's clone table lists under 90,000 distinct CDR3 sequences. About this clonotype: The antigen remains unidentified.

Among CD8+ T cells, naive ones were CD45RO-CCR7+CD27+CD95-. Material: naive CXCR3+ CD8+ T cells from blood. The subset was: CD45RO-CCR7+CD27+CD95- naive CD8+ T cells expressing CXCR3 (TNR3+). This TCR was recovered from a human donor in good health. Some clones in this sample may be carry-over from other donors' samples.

The CDR3 reads CASKGPAADEAFF. This chain uses TRBV4-1 with TRBJ1-1. The CDR3 runs 13 residues. Germline values: CDR1 MGHRA, CDR2 YSYEKL.